A single sample gave rise to the 31 T cell receptor beta chains below, sequenced in a study of shared clonotypes between healthy human individuals. Using immunoSEQ multiplex PCR, the repertoire was profiled, and TCRdb retains in-frame clones only, with some absent. The data show approximately 2.4 million clones, nearly 97% seen once. The sample consisted of naive CD4+ T cells sorted from blood. Noted subset: CD45RA+ positively selected. These receptors were collected from a man aged 18 to 29 in good health.

The chain recombines TRBV5-1 with TRBJ1-1, with D possibly being TRBD1 (5 bases). This CDR3 region has 17 residues. V lost 2 bases, J lost 1 base, and 18 bases lay in between. Germline V gene lookup returns CDR1 SGHRS and CDR2 YFSETQ. CDR3: CASSLLGPGWGNTEAFF. CDR3 coding DNA: TGCGCCAGCAGCTTATTAGGACCAGGGTGGGGGAACACTGAAGCTTTCTTT.

This chain joins TRBV30 and TRBJ2-5; D might be TRBD2 (7 bases). The CDR3 is 14 residues long. V was cut by 2 bases and J by 5 bases, with 15 bases left in between. In germline, CDR1 is GTSNPN, CDR2 SVGIG (reference sequence). The DNA for the CDR3 is TGTGCCTGGAGTCAACCGGGGGGCTGGGAGACCCAGTACTTC. Residues: CAWSQPGGWETQYF.

The chain links TRBV19 to TRBJ2-1, with TRBD2 matching 13 bases. The V gene's germline CDR1 is LNHDA and CDR2 SQIVND (reference sequence). The CDR3 consists of 20 residues. V was pared by 0 bases and J by 2 bases, with 10 bases of the junction left unmatched. In nucleotides, the CDR3 is TGTGCCAGTAGTATAGAGTCCGTCGGGACTAGCGGGAACCCCTACAATGAGCAGTTCTTC. Residues: CASSIESVGTSGNPYNEQFF.

Worth noting for this clone: Distinct nucleotide sequences in the sample also encode this CDR3. This chain links TRBV18 with TRBJ2-7; 11 positions agree with TRBD1. CDR1 and CDR2 from the germline V gene are KGHSH and LQKENI. V shed 3 bases and J 4 bases; nucleotides not matched to a gene: 5. The CDR3 is 15 amino acids. The chain's CDR3 is CASSPGTGGGYEQYF. The CDR3 nucleotides read TGTGCCAGCTCACCCGGGACAGGGGGTGGGTACGAGCAGTACTTC. Full variable domain (remainder filled in from reference TRBV18 and TRBJ2-7): NAGVMQNPRHLVRRRGQEARLRCSPMKGHSHVYWYRQLPEEGLKFMVYLQKENIIDESGMPKERFSAEFPKEGPSILRIQQVVRGDSAAYFCASSPGTGGGYEQYFGPGTRLTVT.

J is TRBJ2-2 and V is TRBV19, with TRBD2 as a possible D gene (5 bases). The CDR3 extends over 14 amino acids. Germline V CDR1 and CDR2: LNHDA, SQIVND (reference sequence). V lost 8 bases to trimming and J lost 5 bases, with 15 bases between them. The CDR3 here is CASRGFTVTGELFF. CDR3 bases: TGTGCCAGTCGCGGGTTTACGGTTACCGGGGAGCTGTTTTTT.

The chain links TRBV27 to TRBJ1-4; no firm D call. Trimming pared 10 bases from V and 8 bases from J, leaving 23 bases between. The CDR3 extends over 15 amino acids. Per the germline V gene, CDR1 is MNHEY and CDR2 is SMNVEV (reference sequence). The CDR3 nucleotides are TGTGCCACTCGGCGGGAGGGCGGCGTGGAGGAAAAACTGTTTTTT. Its protein product is CATRREGGVEEKLFF.

The chain combines TRBV19 with TRBJ2-7; the match to TRBD2 covers 11 bases. CDR1 LNHDA and CDR2 SQIVND come from the germline V gene (reference sequence). CDR3 length: 17 residues. V shed 2 bases and J 1 base; nucleotides not matched to a gene: 7. The CDR3 reads CASSIPSRTSGSYEQYF. CDR3 DNA sequence: TGTGCCAGTAGTATACCCAGCCGGACTAGCGGGTCCTACGAGCAGTACTTC.

CDR3 sequence: CAIRASAFGYTF. CDR3 nucleotide sequence: TGTGCCATCAGGGCATCCGCGTTTGGCTACACCTTC. The V call is TRBV10-3, the J call TRBJ1-2, with D unresolved. V lost 6 bases to trimming and J lost 7 bases, with 12 bases between them. Per the germline V gene, CDR1 is ENHRY and CDR2 is SYGVKD. The CDR3 consists of 12 residues.

A remark on this clone: Other DNA sequences from this sample encode an identical CDR3 as well. V and J are TRBV28 and TRBJ2-5, with no clear D. V lost 3 bases and J 3 bases, leaving 5 bases between the germline ends. Germline V gene data show CDR1 as MDHEN and CDR2 as SYDVKM. The CDR3 loop spans 12 amino acids. CDR3 sequence reads: CASSLYKETQYF. CDR3 nucleotides: TGTGCCAGCAGTTTGTATAAAGAGACCCAGTACTTC.

This sequence joins TRBV28 and TRBJ1-5, with TRBD1 identical over 7 bases. Losses at the gene ends were 8 bases for V and 6 bases for J; bases not matched to a gene: 16. The germline V gene has CDR1 MDHEN and CDR2 SYDVKM. This CDR3 region has 16 residues. The CDR3 DNA is TGTGCCAGCCGGAAGACAGGGCAATCTCAATTTCAGCCCCAGCATTTT. This gives the protein CASRKTGQSQFQPQHF.

The chain uses TRBV20-1 and TRBJ1-1; TRBD1 matches 8 bases. The trim removed 7 bases at V and 5 bases at J, leaving 3 bases unmatched. This CDR3 has 11 amino acids. CDR1 and CDR2 (germline): DFQATT, SNEGSKA (reference sequence). CDR3 in DNA: TGCAGTGTTCAGGGGGCGACTGAAGCTTTCTTT. Amino acids: CSVQGATEAFF.

This clone was found once. The chain recombines TRBV28 with TRBJ2-2; TRBD1 or TRBD2 may be the D gene (6 bases each). CDR1 MDHEN and CDR2 SYDVKM come from the germline V gene. The CDR3 is made up of 15 amino acids. The V end was cut by 4 bases, the J end by 4 bases, with 13 bases between. The CDR3 spells CASSSGGIGTGELFF. CDR3 nucleotides: TGTGCCAGCAGTTCCGGGGGCATCGGCACCGGGGAGCTGTTTTTT.

This clone was counted a single time. The chain links TRBV9 to TRBJ2-7; 7 bases align to TRBD1. CDR3 size: 15 residues. Germline trimming cut 6 bases from V and 0 bases from J; bases unmatched to any gene: 9. In germline, CDR1 is SGDLS, CDR2 YYNGEE. CDR3 in amino acids: CASTPEGGSSYEQYF. The CDR3 bases are TGTGCCAGCACGCCGGAAGGGGGCAGCTCCTACGAGCAGTACTTC.

The rearrangement uses TRBV11-2 and TRBJ1-5; tentatively, D is TRBD1 (6 bases). This CDR3 is 17 amino acids long. CDR1 and CDR2 from the germline V gene are SGHAT and FQNNGV. The V end lost 1 base, the J end lost 4 bases, and 17 bases lay between the germline ends. The CDR3 DNA is TGTGCCAGCAGCTTAGCCCCACAGGGACCCCTGAATCAGCCCCAGCATTTT. Translated, it gives CASSLAPQGPLNQPQHF.

This CDR3 reads CASSRDWRGTDTQYF. The CDR3 nucleotides read TGTGCCAGCAGCCGGGACTGGCGGGGCACAGATACGCAGTATTTT. The chain carries TRBV4-2 and TRBJ2-3, with D possibly matching TRBD2 (6 bases). This CDR3 spans 15 amino acids. V lost 4 bases to trimming and J lost 1 base, with 12 bases between them. CDR1 is LGHNA and CDR2 is YNFKEQ in the germline V gene.

This chain links TRBV19 with TRBJ2-5; 9 nucleotides align to TRBD2. Germline CDR1 is LNHDA and CDR2 is SQIVND (reference sequence). The CDR3 loop spans 16 amino acids. The ends lost 3 bases at V and 3 bases at J; junction bases unmatched: 8. CDR3 amino acids: CASSIVGLAPKETQYF. The DNA for the CDR3 is TGTGCCAGTAGTATCGTCGGACTAGCGCCGAAAGAGACCCAGTACTTC.

J is TRBJ1-4 and V is TRBV6-1, with 9 bases aligning to TRBD1. The CDR3 runs 14 residues. CDR1 is MNHNS, CDR2 SASEGT, per germline. V lost 7 bases and J lost 7; bases outside the gene matches: 7. CDR3 DNA sequence: TGTGCCAGCACCTTTACAGGGGGCGTTGAAAAACTGTTTTTT. Its protein is CASTFTGGVEKLFF.

This clone was observed once. The genes are TRBV9 and TRBJ1-3, with TRBD1 matching over 7 bases. The CDR3 has 15 amino acids. V was pared by 0 bases and J by 8 bases, with 8 bases of the junction left unmatched. Germline V CDR1 and CDR2: SGDLS, YYNGEE. The CDR3 here is CASSVATGMADTIYF. DNA for the CDR3: TGTGCCAGCAGCGTAGCGACAGGGATGGCGGACACCATATATTTT. The full variable domain, completed using reference TRBV9 and TRBJ1-3, is DSGVTQTPKHLITATGQRVTLRCSPRSGDLSVYWYQQSLDQGLQFLIQYYNGEERAKGNILERFSAQQFPDLHSELNLSSLELGDSALYFCASSVATGMADTIYFGEGSWLTVV.

The chain has TRBV30 and TRBJ2-5; no definite D call. The J call could be wrong; TRBJ2-7 is a better fit for the DNA end. In germline, CDR1 is GTSNPN, CDR2 SVGIG (reference sequence). The CDR3 totals 13 residues. The CDR3 bases are TGTGCCTGGAGCCCAGGAGCGAACTACGAGCAGTACTTC. It is translated as CAWSPGANYEQYF.

Notes on this clone: The sample carries other DNA sequences with the same CDR3. The chain carries TRBV5-1 and TRBJ1-1; D not resolved. CDR1 SGHRS and CDR2 YFSETQ come from the germline V gene. The CDR3 has 13 amino acids. V lost 3 bases and J lost 2, with 8 bases in between. CDR3 region: CASSWTVNTEAFF. The CDR3 DNA reads TGCGCCAGCAGCTGGACGGTCAACACTGAAGCTTTCTTT.

This sequence joins TRBV2 and TRBJ1-5; 9 bases fit TRBD1. The trim removed 8 bases at V and 6 bases at J, leaving 11 bases unmatched. CDR1 is SNHLY and CDR2 is FYNNEI in the germline V gene. The CDR3 runs 15 residues. CDR3 amino acids: CASREGQGLGQPQHF. Here the CDR3 DNA reads TGTGCCAGCCGAGAGGGACAGGGTCTGGGTCAGCCCCAGCATTTT.

The chain joins TRBV7-9 to TRBJ1-1; maybe TRBD1 (5 bases). The germline gives CDR1 SEHNR, CDR2 FQNEAQ (reference sequence). This CDR3 has 14 amino acids. V lost 7 bases, J lost 0 bases, and 12 bases lay in between. The CDR3 DNA is TGTGCCAGCATCTTGACGGACATGAACACTGAAGCTTTCTTT. Its translation is CASILTDMNTEAFF. Full variable domain (missing parts from reference TRBV7-9 and TRBJ1-1): DTGVSQNPRHKITKRGQNVTFRCDPISEHNRLYWYRQTLGQGPEFLTYFQNEAQLEKSRLLSDRFSAERPKGSFSTLEIQRTEQGDSAMYLCASILTDMNTEAFFGQGTRLTVV.

The rearrangement links TRBV27 to TRBJ2-7; D not resolved. The V and J ends lost 5 bases and 2 bases respectively, with 10 bases between them. The germline V gene encodes CDR1 MNHEY and CDR2 SMNVEV (reference sequence). The CDR3 spans 13 residues. This CDR3 reads CASSPLQPYEQYF. The CDR3 DNA is TGTGCCAGCAGTCCCCTCCAGCCCTACGAGCAGTACTTC.

The J gene is TRBJ1-1, the V gene TRBV27; possible D gene TRBD1, 5 bases. Germline V CDR1 and CDR2: MNHEY, SMNVEV (reference sequence). V gave up 6 bases and J gave up 5 bases, with 16 bases separating them. The CDR3 loop spans 14 amino acids. CDR3 sequence reads: CASRRGPAGTEAFF. Written as DNA, the CDR3 is TGTGCCAGCAGACGGGGCCCGGCGGGGACTGAAGCTTTCTTT.

J is TRBJ2-1 and V is TRBV7-2; D uncertain. Trimming left V 1 base short and J 12 bases short, with 7 bases between. The germline V gene has CDR1 SGHTA and CDR2 FQGNSA. The CDR3 is made up of 11 amino acids. DNA of the CDR3: TGTGCCAGCAGCTTAGATAGTGTGCAGTTCTTC. This codes for CASSLDSVQFF.

The rearrangement uses TRBV30 and TRBJ1-2; D possibly corresponds to TRBD1 (6 bases). This CDR3 is built from 15 residues. V was pared by 4 bases and J by 6 bases, with 21 bases between. CDR1 is GTSNPN and CDR2 is SVGIG in the germline V gene (reference sequence). This chain's CDR3 is CAWTATRTAFDGYTF. CDR3 bases: TGTGCCTGGACGGCTACTCGGACAGCTTTTGATGGCTACACCTTC.

The V and J genes are TRBV11-2 and TRBJ2-5; tentatively, D is TRBD2 (5 bases). CDR1 and CDR2 from the germline V gene are SGHAT and FQNNGV. The length of the CDR3 is 13 residues. V gave up 2 bases and J gave up 5 bases, with 9 bases separating them. Here the CDR3 DNA reads TGTGCCAGCAGCTTACAGGTAGCGGAGACCCAGTACTTC. This sequence encodes CASSLQVAETQYF.

The V and J genes are TRBV30 and TRBJ1-6; tentatively, D is TRBD1 (5 bases). The germline V gene has CDR1 GTSNPN and CDR2 SVGIG (reference sequence). The CDR3 spans 16 residues. Trimming removed 6 bases at V and 3 bases at J, with 18 bases between. The CDR3 nucleotides read TGTGCCTGCATCCTGGGGGGGGGTAGCTATAATTCACCCCTCCACTTT. It codes for CACILGGGSYNSPLHF.

A single count supports this clone. V and J are TRBV5-1 and TRBJ1-4; TRBD1 matches 8 bases. Looked up from germline, CDR1 is SGHRS and CDR2 is YFSETQ. The J segment lost 3 bases and the V segment lost 2 bases, leaving 3 bases of the junction unmatched. The CDR3 contains 15 residues. CDR3 in amino acids: CASSFTGGPNEKLFF. The CDR3 nucleotides read TGCGCCAGCAGCTTCACAGGGGGGCCTAATGAAAAACTGTTTTTT.

This chain uses TRBV2 with TRBJ2-3; the D call may be TRBD1 or TRBD2 (5 bases each). Per the germline V gene, CDR1 is SNHLY and CDR2 is FYNNEI. This CDR3 is built from 14 residues. V was clipped by 6 bases and J by 2 bases, with 12 bases between them. The CDR3 bases are TGTGCCAGCAGCAGGGACGGCTCCACAGATACGCAGTATTTT. Its protein is CASSRDGSTDTQYF.

The chain recombines TRBV7-9 with TRBJ1-2; TRBD1 is a possible D gene (5 bases). The CDR3 runs to 13 residues. The V gene lost 5 bases and the J gene lost 1 base, with 8 bases spanning the gap. CDR1 and CDR2 (germline): SEHNR, FQNEAQ (reference sequence). CDR3 sequence (DNA): TGTGCCAGCAGCCAAAGGGGTAACTATGGCTACACCTTC. This gives the protein CASSQRGNYGYTF.